The 8 T cell receptor beta chains below all came from one sample that was sequenced in a study of blood T cell repertoires in COVID-19. The data were produced by immunoSEQ multiplex PCR, yet TCRdb's version contains in-frame clones alone and is incomplete. The sample yields 50,000 to 65,000 clones, around 87% seen once. The specimen was peripheral blood. The receptors were sampled from a woman of 80 years or more with COVID-19, enrolled during active disease.

The gene calls are TRBV2 and TRBJ1-1, with a tentative D call TRBD1 (5 bases). Germline CDR1 is SNHLY and CDR2 is FYNNEI. V dropped 6 bases and J dropped 0 bases, with 14 bases sitting between them. This CDR3 region has 15 residues. CDR3 bases: TGTGCCAGCAGACTCAGAGCAGGGATGAACACTGAAGCTTTCTTT. Its protein product is CASRLRAGMNTEAFF.

This sequence joins TRBV5-6 and TRBJ2-3, with a weak D call TRBD2 (6 bases). Between the trimmed V and J ends, which lost 1 base and 1 base, there was a span of 10 bases. Germline V gene data show CDR1 as SGHDT and CDR2 as YYEEEE. There are 15 residues in the CDR3. This CDR3 is CASSLNGGGTDTQYF. CDR3 nucleotide sequence: TGTGCCAGCAGCTTGAACGGGGGTGGCACAGATACGCAGTATTTT. The full variable domain, completed using reference TRBV5-6 and TRBJ2-3, is DAGVTQSPTHLIKTRGQQVTLRCSPKSGHDTVSWYQQALGQGPQFIFQYYEEEERQRGNFPDRFSGHQFPNYSSELNVNALLLGDSALYLCASSLNGGGTDTQYFGPGTRLTVL.

The gene calls are TRBV10-3 and TRBJ1-2; 12 bases line up with TRBD1. This CDR3 contains 16 residues. Germline CDR1 ENHRY, CDR2 SYGVKD. V was clipped by 0 bases and J by 5 bases; unmatched bases: 4. The CDR3 region is CAISESGGQGAYGYTF. The CDR3 nucleotides read TGTGCCATCAGTGAGTCAGGGGGACAGGGGGCTTATGGCTACACCTTC.

For the CDR3, the DNA is TGCGCCAGCAGCCGGGTTGAGGGTCACACTGAAGCTTTCTTT. It is translated as CASSRVEGHTEAFF. V and J are TRBV4-1 and TRBJ1-1; no clear D gene. The length of the CDR3 is 14 residues. CDR1 and CDR2 from the germline V gene are MGHRA and YSYEKL. V gave up 4 bases and J gave up 3 bases, with 12 bases separating them.

V and J are TRBV19 and TRBJ2-2; 8 positions agree with TRBD2. Germline V gives CDR1 LNHDA, CDR2 SQIVND (reference sequence). The V and J ends lost 2 bases and 3 bases, in that order; junction bases with no gene match: 5. The CDR3 sequence is 16 residues long. The DNA for the CDR3 is TGTGCCAGTAGTATACTCCCGGGGGGGCACACCGGGGAGCTGTTTTTT. This translates into CASSILPGGHTGELFF.

The chain couples TRBV6-5 to TRBJ2-7; D unresolved. CDR1 is MNHEY and CDR2 is SVGAGI in the germline V gene. Trimming shortened V by 7 bases and J by 2 bases, and 12 bases separated the two germline ends. This CDR3 comprises 13 residues. In nucleotides, the CDR3 is TGTGCCAGCAATAGACTGATCCCCTACGAGCAGTACTTC. Translation: CASNRLIPYEQYF.

The chain links TRBV9 to TRBJ2-1, with 13 bases identical to TRBD2. This CDR3 comprises 16 residues. The V gene's germline CDR1 is SGDLS and CDR2 YYNGEE. The J segment lost 6 bases and the V segment lost 0 bases, leaving 3 bases of the junction unmatched. This CDR3 reads CASSVGLAGGPNEQFF. In DNA, the CDR3 is TGTGCCAGCAGCGTAGGACTAGCGGGGGGCCCCAATGAGCAGTTCTTC.

This chain connects TRBV5-1 to TRBJ2-3, with D possibly being TRBD1 (5 bases). The germline V gene has CDR1 SGHRS and CDR2 YFSETQ. CDR3 length: 15 residues. V gave up 0 bases and J gave up 6 bases, with 14 bases separating them. The CDR3 DNA reads TGCGCCAGCAGCTTGGGACAGACCTCAGTGGATACGCAGTATTTT. Protein: CASSLGQTSVDTQYF.